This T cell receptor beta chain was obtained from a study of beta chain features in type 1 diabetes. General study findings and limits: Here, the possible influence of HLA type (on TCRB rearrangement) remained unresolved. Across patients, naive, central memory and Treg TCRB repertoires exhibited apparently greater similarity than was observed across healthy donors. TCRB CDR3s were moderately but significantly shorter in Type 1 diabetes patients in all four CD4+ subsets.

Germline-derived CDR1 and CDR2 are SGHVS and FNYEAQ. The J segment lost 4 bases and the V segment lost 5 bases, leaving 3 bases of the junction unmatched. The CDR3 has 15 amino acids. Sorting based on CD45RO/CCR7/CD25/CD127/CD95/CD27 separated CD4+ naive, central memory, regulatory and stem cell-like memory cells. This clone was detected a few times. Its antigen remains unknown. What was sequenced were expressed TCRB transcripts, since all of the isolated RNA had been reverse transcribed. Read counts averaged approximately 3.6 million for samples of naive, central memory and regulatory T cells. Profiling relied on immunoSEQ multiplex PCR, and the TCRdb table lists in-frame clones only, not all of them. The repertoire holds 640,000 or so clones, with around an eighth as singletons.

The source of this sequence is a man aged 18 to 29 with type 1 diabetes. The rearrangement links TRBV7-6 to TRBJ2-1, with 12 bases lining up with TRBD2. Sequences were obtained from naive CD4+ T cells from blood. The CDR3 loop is CASSRGLAGYNEQFF. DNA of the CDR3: TGTGCCAGCAGCCGCGGACTAGCGGGGTACAATGAGCAGTTCTTC.